This T cell receptor (beta chain) was sequenced in a study of response to subunit inactivated influenza vaccine. Per germline, CDR1 SEHNR and CDR2 FQNEAQ (reference sequence). Trimming shortened V by 5 bases and J by 5 bases, and 21 bases separated the two germline ends. The CDR3 runs to 16 residues. TCRdb re-analysed the RT-PCR reads in MiXCR, keeping a single row per CDR3 protein. The repertoire includes a few hundred thousand distinct CDR3 sequences, roughly 15% of them detected once, and over 8.5% sits in the top ten. A few counts support this clonotype. This receptor was taken from a man aged 50 to 60 who received an inactivated influenza vaccine. This sample comprised PBMCs from blood, obtained 11 to 12 days after vaccination. The gene calls are TRBV7-9 and TRBJ2-5; tentative D call: TRBD2 (6 bases). CDR3 amino acids: CASSAPEGRNIETQYF. For the CDR3, the DNA is TGTGCCAGCAGCGCCCCGGAGGGCCGTAACATTGAGACCCAGTACTTC.